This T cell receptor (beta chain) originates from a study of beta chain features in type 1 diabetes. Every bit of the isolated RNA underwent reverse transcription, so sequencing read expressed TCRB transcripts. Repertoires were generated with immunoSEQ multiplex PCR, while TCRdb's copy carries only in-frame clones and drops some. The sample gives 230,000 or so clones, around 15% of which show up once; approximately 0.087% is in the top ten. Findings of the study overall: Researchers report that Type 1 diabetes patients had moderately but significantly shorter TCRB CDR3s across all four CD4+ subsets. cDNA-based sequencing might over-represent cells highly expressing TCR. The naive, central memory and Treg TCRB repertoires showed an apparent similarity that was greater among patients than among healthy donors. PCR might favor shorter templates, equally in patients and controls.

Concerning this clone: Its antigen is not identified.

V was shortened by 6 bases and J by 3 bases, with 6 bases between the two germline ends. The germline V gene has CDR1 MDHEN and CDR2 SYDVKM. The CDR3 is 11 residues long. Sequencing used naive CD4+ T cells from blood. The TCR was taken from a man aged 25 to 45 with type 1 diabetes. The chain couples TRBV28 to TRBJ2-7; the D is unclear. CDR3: CASRTYYEQYF. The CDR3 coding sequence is TGTGCCAGCAGGACCTACTACGAGCAGTACTTC.